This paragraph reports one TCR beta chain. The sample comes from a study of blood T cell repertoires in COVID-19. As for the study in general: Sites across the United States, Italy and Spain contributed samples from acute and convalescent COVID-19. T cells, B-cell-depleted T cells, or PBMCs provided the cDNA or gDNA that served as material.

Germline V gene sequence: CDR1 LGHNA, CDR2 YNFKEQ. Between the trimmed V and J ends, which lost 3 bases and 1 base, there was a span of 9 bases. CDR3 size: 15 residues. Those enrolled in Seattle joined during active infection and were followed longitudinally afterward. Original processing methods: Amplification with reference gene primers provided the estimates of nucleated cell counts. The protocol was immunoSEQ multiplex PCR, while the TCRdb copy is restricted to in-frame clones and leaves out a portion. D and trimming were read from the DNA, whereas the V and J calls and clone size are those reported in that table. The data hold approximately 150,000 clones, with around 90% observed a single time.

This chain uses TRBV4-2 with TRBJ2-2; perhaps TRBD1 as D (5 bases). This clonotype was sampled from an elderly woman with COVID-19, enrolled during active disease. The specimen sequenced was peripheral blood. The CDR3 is CASSQTVKNTGELFF. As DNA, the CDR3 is TGTGCCAGCAGCCAGACAGTAAAGAACACCGGGGAGCTGTTTTTT.